What follows describes a single T cell receptor beta chain. This receptor's antigen is unknown. No much larger clone is present one base from it, and per-base qualities are unavailable. V ends up 4 bases short and J 1 base short, with an unmatched junction base count of 15. CDR1 and CDR2, looked up from the germline V gene (reference sequence), are MNHEY and SMNVEV. The CDR3 starts with the cysteine, ends with the phenylalanine, and has 19 residues. Only the CDR3 portion is preserved as DNA: 57 bases, with reading frame beginning at the first base. These data are taken from a study of blood T cell repertoires in COVID-19 (dated by TCRdb to the early 2020s). Study-wide context: Samples covering the acute and convalescent phases of COVID-19 were provided by collaborators in the United States, Italy and Spain. The material from the prospective study consisted of cDNA or gDNA derived from T cells, B-cell-depleted T cells, or PBMCs. Deeply sampled blood TCRbeta repertoires from subjects exposed to, actively infected with, or recovered from COVID-19 were included in the dataset. The repertoires were released in a freely available public database meant as a resource for research on the immune response to SARS-CoV-2. The samples were drawn from the first 160 participants of the ongoing ImmuneRACE study and from roughly 1,300 subjects provided by 6 global collaborators. Nearly every sample came with metadata listing a de-identified subject ID, COVID-19 status, age in years and sex. Where available, HLA class I and class II types were taken from metadata supplied by the sample provider and were not determined by assay-based typing. Here is what the overall study found, with its caveats: How much clinical and demographic metadata was included differed by source and by participant, and the metadata was provided uncurated.

Participants in the prospective study were aged 18 to 89 years, lived in approximately 26 United States geographic areas, and enrolled through a virtual design. Cohort assignment in the prospective study relied on participant-reported clinical history from a screening survey and a study questionnaire. For ImmuneRACE Cohort 3, a participant was defined as recovered based on two consecutive negative NP/OP PCR tests, clearance by a healthcare professional, or resolution of symptoms. Mobile phlebotomists in the prospective study collected whole blood, serum and a nasopharyngeal or oropharyngeal swab from every participant. Over a roughly 2-month period, participants in the prospective study had the option of providing additional blood draws and questionnaires. Before DNA extraction, blood samples from the prospective study were shipped at room temperature or frozen. TCRbeta CDR3 regions were amplified from genomic DNA using the immunoSEQ Assay, a bias-controlled multiplex PCR. The published analysis was carried out like this. The number of nucleated cells in each sample was estimated by amplification of reference gene primers within the assay. To quantify the absolute abundance of each unique TCRbeta CDR3 rearrangement, sequence reads were collapsed and filtered. For each sample, productive Simpson clonality was calculated as the square root of Simpson's diversity index over productive rearrangements. TCRdb stores this immuneACCESS table with in-frame sequences only. Part of the clones is absent; in the studies checked, under half of the shortfall reflects unresolved V genes, and no reason is known for the rest. Clone size and the V and J calls come from that table; the DNA yielded D and trimming. This sample is represented by about 150,000 clones; around 80% of them were singletons. Clones ranked in the top ten supply around 7.8% of the sample.

This sequence originates from a man over 45 who had recovered from COVID-19. Here the chain combines TRBV27 and TRBJ2-2; 7 bases in the junction line up with TRBD2. Sequencing was performed on PBMCs or T cells enriched from blood (not recorded which). The CDR3 protein is CASSSLLRPSGENTGELFF. The sequence in DNA is TGTGCCAGCAGTTCTCTACTAAGGCCTAGCGGAGAGAACACCGGGGAGCTGTTTTTT.